A single sample is the source of the 8 T cell receptor beta chains below, sequenced in a study of PD-1 blockade in classical Hodgkin lymphoma. Some clones are missing from TCRdb's copy, which holds only in-frame ones; the method was immunoSEQ multiplex PCR. The table records some 15,000 clones, about 90% of them present only once. Time point noted: newly diagnosed, previously untreated cHL patient sample. The CD8+ T cells came from thawed PBMCs through magnetic negative selection. The material sequenced was CD8+ T cells from blood. These receptors were collected from a human donor with classical Hodgkin lymphoma.

The chain combines TRBV2 with TRBJ2-1; D gene ambiguous. V was pared by 8 bases and J by 2 bases, with 13 bases between. The germline CDR1 and CDR2 sequences are SNHLY and FYNNEI. The length of the CDR3 is 14 residues. CDR3 in amino acids: CASQESDTYNEQFF. CDR3 DNA sequence: TGTGCCAGCCAGGAGTCTGACACCTACAATGAGCAGTTCTTC. Based on the CDR3 plus reference TRBV2 and TRBJ2-1, the full variable domain is EPEVTQTPSHQVTQMGQEVILRCVPISNHLYFYWYRQILGQKVEFLVSFYNNEISEKSEIFDDQFSVERPDGSNFTLKIRSTKLEDSAMYFCASQESDTYNEQFFGPGTRLTVL.

The chain employs TRBV6-5 and TRBJ1-1; perhaps TRBD1 as D (6 bases). Germline V gene data show CDR1 as MNHEY and CDR2 as SVGAGI. The V end lost 6 bases, the J end lost 4 bases, and 12 bases lay between the germline ends. The length of the CDR3 is 13 residues. The CDR3 sequence: CASSQGRRTEAFF. CDR3 sequence (DNA): TGTGCCAGCAGCCAGGGGAGACGCACTGAAGCTTTCTTT.

This sequence joins TRBV15 and TRBJ2-1; D could derive from TRBD1 or TRBD2 (5 bases each). CDR1 LNHNV and CDR2 YYDKDF come from the germline V gene (reference sequence). The V and J ends lost 0 bases and 10 bases respectively, with 16 bases between them. This CDR3 has 15 residues. The CDR3 nucleotides are TGTGCCACCAGCAGAGATCGGGGCAGGACTCGCGAGCAGTTCTTC. Encoded protein: CATSRDRGRTREQFF.

This clone was recorded only once. The chain recombines TRBV7-3 with TRBJ1-1; D possibly corresponds to TRBD1 (5 bases). Looked up from germline, CDR1 is SGHTA and CDR2 is FQGTGA. The CDR3 runs 12 residues. Trimming took off 4 bases at V and 8 bases at J, with 11 bases between the two ends. The CDR3 loop reads CASSYGEGEAFF. DNA of the CDR3: TGTGCCAGCAGCTACGGGGAGGGGGAAGCTTTCTTT.

The V gene is TRBV19, the J gene TRBJ2-6; no reliable D call. The CDR3 is 15 amino acids. The V gene lost 4 bases and the J gene lost 0 bases, with 7 bases spanning the gap. Germline CDR1 is LNHDA and CDR2 is SQIVND (reference sequence). CDR3 sequence: CASSTPSSGANVLTF. The CDR3 DNA reads as TGTGCCAGTAGTACTCCAAGCTCTGGGGCCAACGTCCTGACTTTC.

The chain links TRBV14 to TRBJ2-1; 7 bases are shared with TRBD1. The CDR3 has 15 residues. Germline-derived CDR1 and CDR2 are SGHDN and FVKESK. V was pared by 2 bases and J by 8 bases, with 9 bases of the junction left unmatched. CDR3 region: CASSQITGEGHEQFF. For the CDR3, the DNA is TGTGCCAGCAGCCAAATAACAGGGGAAGGCCATGAGCAGTTCTTC.

This clone showed up just once. The chain has TRBV4-2 and TRBJ2-3; TRBD2 agrees at 9 bases. The ends lost 0 bases at V and 6 bases at J; junction bases unmatched: 10. CDR3 length equals 17 residues. Germline CDR1 LGHNA, CDR2 YNFKEQ. The chain's CDR3 is CASSQDGVAGEGDTQYF. In DNA form, the CDR3 reads TGTGCCAGCAGCCAAGATGGAGTAGCGGGAGAGGGGGATACGCAGTATTTT.

The chain joins TRBV5-1 to TRBJ2-5, with TRBD1 matching 8 bases. CDR1 is SGHRS, CDR2 YFSETQ, per germline. J gave up 5 bases and V 3 bases, and 9 bases lay outside the gene matches. CDR3 size: 15 residues. CDR3 protein: CASSSPDRVEETQYF. The CDR3, as DNA: TGCGCCAGCAGCTCCCCGGACAGGGTCGAGGAGACCCAGTACTTC.